What follows are 9 T cell receptor beta chains derived from one specimen sequenced in a study of blood T cell repertoires in COVID-19. Only in-frame clones appear in the TCRdb table, and some are missing; sequencing was by immunoSEQ multiplex PCR. Of approximately 70,000 clones listed, 70% to 75% are singletons. Sequences were obtained from peripheral blood. These TCRs come from a woman between 65 and 79 years old with acute or convalescent COVID-19.

The V and J genes are TRBV2 and TRBJ2-2; D is unresolved. The CDR3 runs to 13 residues. V was trimmed by 0 bases and J by 8 bases, leaving 7 bases between them. Per the germline V gene, CDR1 is SNHLY and CDR2 is FYNNEI. CDR3 amino acids: CASSEARGGELFF. The CDR3 region has the DNA TGTGCCAGCAGTGAAGCCCGCGGAGGGGAGCTGTTTTTT.

This chain connects TRBV29-1 to TRBJ1-1; TRBD1 agrees at 9 bases. The germline gives CDR1 SQVTM, CDR2 ANQGSEA. With V trimmed by 0 bases and J by 8 bases, 1 base remained unmatched. The CDR3 runs 12 residues. CDR3 coding DNA: TGCAGCGTTGAAGAAGGGACAGGGGAAGCTTTCTTT. Its translation: CSVEEGTGEAFF.

This rearrangement joins TRBV6-5 to TRBJ1-2; 7 bases line up with TRBD1. CDR1 is MNHEY and CDR2 is SVGAGI in the germline V gene. The length of the CDR3 is 16 residues. After removal of 4 bases from V and 4 bases from J, the junction contained 12 bases not matched to a gene. Here the CDR3 DNA reads TGTGCCAGCAGTTCCGTTGGGACAGACGACATCTATGGCTACACCTTC. This sequence encodes CASSSVGTDDIYGYTF.

The chain combines TRBV21-1 with TRBJ1-1; the table assigns TRBD1, which was not confirmed against the DNA. TRBV21-1 is a pseudogene locus. The CDR3 is 12 residues long. Here the CDR3 DNA reads TGTGCCAGCAGCAAATGGGGGCCTGAAGCTTTCTTT. Translated, it gives CASSKWGPEAFF.

The genes are TRBV9 and TRBJ2-2; D possibly corresponds to TRBD2 (5 bases). CDR1 is SGDLS and CDR2 is YYNGEE in the germline V gene. This CDR3 spans 14 amino acids. The ends were cut back, 5 bases at V and 2 bases at J, with 10 bases in the middle. The CDR3 sequence: CASRSGDNTGELFF. CDR3 in DNA: TGTGCCAGCAGAAGCGGTGATAACACCGGGGAGCTGTTTTTT. Full variable domain (outside the CDR3, taken from reference TRBV9 and TRBJ2-2): DSGVTQTPKHLITATGQRVTLRCSPRSGDLSVYWYQQSLDQGLQFLIQYYNGEERAKGNILERFSAQQFPDLHSELNLSSLELGDSALYFCASRSGDNTGELFFGEGSRLTVL.

This clone has a handful of counts. This chain connects TRBV12-3 or TRBV12-4 to TRBJ2-7, with 7 bases lining up with TRBD1. This CDR3 has 13 amino acids. J gave up 6 bases and V 6 bases, and 8 bases lay outside the gene matches. For the CDR3, the DNA is TGTGCCAGCAGGTGGGGACAGCAAGGCGAGCAGTACTTC. Translation: CASRWGQQGEQYF.

The genes are TRBV9 and TRBJ1-4; D gene uncertain. Trimming shortened V by 2 bases and J by 2 bases, and 10 bases separated the two germline ends. Germline values: CDR1 SGDLS, CDR2 YYNGEE. The CDR3 runs 15 residues. In DNA, the CDR3 is TGTGCCAGCAGCGTCTCGCCGGGTACTAATGAAAAACTGTTTTTT. This gives the protein CASSVSPGTNEKLFF.

In this sample, this clone turned up a few times. This rearrangement joins TRBV5-1 to TRBJ2-3; TRBD2 aligns across 9 bases. The CDR3 sequence is 20 residues long. CDR1 and CDR2 from the germline V gene are SGHRS and YFSETQ. The junction had 16 bases not matched to a gene; V was cut back by 0 bases and J by 2 bases. DNA of the CDR3: TGCGCCAGCAGCTTGGCCCGTCAGGGACTAGCCGCAAAATTCACAGATACGCAGTATTTT. The encoded protein is CASSLARQGLAAKFTDTQYF.

The V call is TRBV19, the J call TRBJ1-4, with a weak D call TRBD1 (5 bases). From germline, CDR1 is LNHDA and CDR2 SQIVND (reference sequence). There are 16 residues in the CDR3. V was clipped by 4 bases and J by 0 bases, with 12 bases between them. CDR3 residues: CASSTAPTATNEKLFF. The DNA of the CDR3 is TGTGCCAGTAGTACCGCCCCGACAGCAACTAATGAAAAACTGTTTTTT.